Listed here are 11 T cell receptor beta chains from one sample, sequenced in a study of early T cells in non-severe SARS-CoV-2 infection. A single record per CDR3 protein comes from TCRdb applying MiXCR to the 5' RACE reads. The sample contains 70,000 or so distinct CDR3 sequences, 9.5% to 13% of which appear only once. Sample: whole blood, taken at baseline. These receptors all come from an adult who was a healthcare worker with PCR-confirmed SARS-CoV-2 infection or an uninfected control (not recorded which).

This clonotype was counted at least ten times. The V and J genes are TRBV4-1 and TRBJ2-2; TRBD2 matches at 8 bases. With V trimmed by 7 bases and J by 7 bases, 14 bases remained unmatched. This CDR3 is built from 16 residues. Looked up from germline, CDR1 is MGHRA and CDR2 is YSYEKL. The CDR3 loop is CASTSTAGGRGGELFF. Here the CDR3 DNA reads TGCGCCAGCACGTCCACGGCGGGGGGCCGGGGCGGGGAGCTGTTTTTT.

The CDR3, as DNA: TGCGCCAGCAGTGAGCCCGGAGGGACTGGCAGCTCCTACGAGCAGTACTTC. Translating gives CASSEPGGTGSSYEQYF. This chain joins TRBV10-2 and TRBJ2-7; D is perhaps TRBD2 (6 bases). From germline, CDR1 is WSHSY and CDR2 SAAADI. The CDR3 has 17 residues. V lost 2 bases and J lost 0, with 17 bases in between.

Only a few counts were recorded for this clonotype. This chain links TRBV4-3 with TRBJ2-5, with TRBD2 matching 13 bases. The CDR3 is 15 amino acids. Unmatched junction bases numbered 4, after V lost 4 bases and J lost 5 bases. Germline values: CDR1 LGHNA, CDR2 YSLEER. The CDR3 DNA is TGCGCCAGCAGCCCACGGACTAGCGGGGGTGAGACCCAGTACTTC. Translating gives CASSPRTSGGETQYF.

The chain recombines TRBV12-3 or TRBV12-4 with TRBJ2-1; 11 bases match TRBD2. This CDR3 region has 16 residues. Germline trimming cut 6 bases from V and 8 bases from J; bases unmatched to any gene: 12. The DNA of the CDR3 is TGTGCCAGCAGACCACTGCTTAGCGGGGGGGCCTATGAGCAGTTCTTC. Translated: CASRPLLSGGAYEQFF.

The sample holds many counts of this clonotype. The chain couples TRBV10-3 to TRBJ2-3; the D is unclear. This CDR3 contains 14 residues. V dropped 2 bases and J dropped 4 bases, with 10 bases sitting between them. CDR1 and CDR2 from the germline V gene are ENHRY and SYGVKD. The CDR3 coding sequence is TGTGCCATCAGTGAGGTTGGGCCTGCAGATACGCAGTATTTT. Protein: CAISEVGPADTQYF.

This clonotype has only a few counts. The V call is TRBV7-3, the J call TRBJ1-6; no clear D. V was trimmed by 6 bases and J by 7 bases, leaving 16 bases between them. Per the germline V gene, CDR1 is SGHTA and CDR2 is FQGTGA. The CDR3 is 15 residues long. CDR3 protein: CASSVGSGTNSPLHF. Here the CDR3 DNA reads TGTGCCAGCAGTGTGGGATCTGGAACCAATTCACCCCTCCACTTT.

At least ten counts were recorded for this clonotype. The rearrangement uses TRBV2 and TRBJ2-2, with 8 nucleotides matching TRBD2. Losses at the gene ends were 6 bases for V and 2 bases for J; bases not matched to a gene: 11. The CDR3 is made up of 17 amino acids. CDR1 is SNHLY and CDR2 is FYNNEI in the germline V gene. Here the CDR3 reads CASSQLPGLENTGELFF. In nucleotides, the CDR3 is TGTGCCAGCAGCCAACTTCCGGGACTAGAAAACACCGGGGAGCTGTTTTTT.

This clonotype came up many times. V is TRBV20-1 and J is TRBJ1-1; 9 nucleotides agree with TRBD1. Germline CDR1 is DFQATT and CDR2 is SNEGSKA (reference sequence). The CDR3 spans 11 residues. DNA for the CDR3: TGCGGGGGACAGGGGAACACTGAAGCTTTCTTT. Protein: CGGQGNTEAFF.

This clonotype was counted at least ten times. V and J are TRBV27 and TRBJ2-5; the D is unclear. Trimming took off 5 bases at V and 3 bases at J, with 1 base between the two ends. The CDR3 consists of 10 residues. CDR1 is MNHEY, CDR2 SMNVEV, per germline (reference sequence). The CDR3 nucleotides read TGTGCCAGCAGTGAAGAGACCCAGTACTTC. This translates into CASSEETQYF.

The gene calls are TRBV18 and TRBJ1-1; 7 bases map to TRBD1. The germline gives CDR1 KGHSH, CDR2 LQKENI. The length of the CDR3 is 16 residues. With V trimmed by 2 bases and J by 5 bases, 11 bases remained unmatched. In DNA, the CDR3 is TGTGCCAGCTCACCAGGGACAGCCCTAAGGGGAACTGAAGCTTTCTTT. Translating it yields CASSPGTALRGTEAFF.

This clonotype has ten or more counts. Here the CDR3 DNA reads TGTGCCAGCAGTTTTAATGAGCAGTTCTTC. It codes for CASSFNEQFF. V and J are TRBV28 and TRBJ2-1; D unresolved. In germline, CDR1 is MDHEN, CDR2 SYDVKM. Trimming pared 3 bases from V and 7 bases from J, leaving 1 base between. The CDR3 is 10 amino acids.